This record concerns one TCR beta chain sequence. V shed 2 bases and J shed 1 base, with 18 bases lying between them. The germline gives CDR1 MGHRA, CDR2 YSYEKL. The CDR3 has 18 amino acids. Assay: immunoSEQ multiplex PCR; the TCRdb copy retains only in-frame clones and omits some. Of approximately 100,000 clones listed, approximately 92% are singletons. This sample is drawn from a study of T cell changes during pregnancy in multiple sclerosis. The sequence came from a female donor with multiple sclerosis, enrolled in a pregnancy study. Specimen: peripheral blood, collected in the first trimester of pregnancy. The chain has TRBV4-1 and TRBJ1-3, with D possibly matching TRBD1 (5 bases). This CDR3 reads CASSQQTQGRGSGNTIYF. The CDR3 DNA sequence: TGCGCCAGCAGCCAACAGACCCAGGGAAGAGGTTCTGGAAACACCATATATTTT.